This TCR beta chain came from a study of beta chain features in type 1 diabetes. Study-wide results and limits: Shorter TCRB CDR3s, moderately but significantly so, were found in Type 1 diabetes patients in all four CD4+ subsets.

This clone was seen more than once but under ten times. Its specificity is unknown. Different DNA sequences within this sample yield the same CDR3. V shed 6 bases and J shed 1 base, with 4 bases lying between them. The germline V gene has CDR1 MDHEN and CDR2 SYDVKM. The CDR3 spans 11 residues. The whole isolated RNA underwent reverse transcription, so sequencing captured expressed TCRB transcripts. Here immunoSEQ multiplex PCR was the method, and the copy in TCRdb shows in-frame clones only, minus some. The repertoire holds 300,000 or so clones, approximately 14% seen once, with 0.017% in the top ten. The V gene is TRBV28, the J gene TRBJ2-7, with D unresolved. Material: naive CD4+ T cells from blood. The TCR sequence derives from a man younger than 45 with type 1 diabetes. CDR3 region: CASSRSYEQYF. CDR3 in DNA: TGTGCCAGCAGCCGGTCCTACGAGCAGTACTTC.